The clone carrying this TCR beta chain has a count of ten or more. This sample was taken from a study of patients and donors after allogeneic stem cell transplantation. TCRdb analysed the RT-PCR reads with MiXCR anew, one entry per CDR3 protein. Of around 82,000 distinct CDR3 sequences listed, less than 5% were seen once; the top ten hold 2.6%. This sequence was found in a human donor who was either an allogeneic HSCT recipient or a stem cell or donor lymphocyte infusion donor (not recorded which). It is not recorded whose cells these are; they may come from a transplant donor. Material: blood, either unsorted or a sorted T cell fraction (not recorded which).

As DNA, the CDR3 is TGCGCCAGCAGTGACAATCCAGGGGGCAGCTATGGCTACACCTTC. Translated, it gives CASSDNPGGSYGYTF. The rearrangement links TRBV4-1 to TRBJ1-2; 8 nucleotides line up with TRBD1. Germline CDR1 MGHRA, CDR2 YSYEKL. V gave up 6 bases and J gave up 4 bases; unmatched junction bases: 10. The length of the CDR3 is 15 residues.